Listed below are T cell receptor beta chains from one sample, sequenced in a study of blood T cell repertoires in COVID-19. TCRdb's table, derived via immunoSEQ multiplex PCR, lists solely in-frame clones and lacks some. The sample holds about 270,000 clones, about 91% seen once. Source material: PBMCs or T cells enriched from blood (not recorded which). Source of these receptors: a man aged 40-50 years who had been exposed to COVID-19. CDR3s include the opening cysteine and the closing phenylalanine or tryptophan.

TRBV3-1/TRBV3-2	TRBJ1-3	CASSQGTVNTIYF
TRBV11-3	TRBJ1-6	CASSLAVSPLHF
TRBV19	TRBJ2-2	CASSIPDRGNTGELFF
TRBV2	TRBJ1-3	CASMEQGFGNTIYF
TRBV28	TRBJ1-1	CASSPSTRDRGDEAFF
TRBV6-1	TRBJ1-2	CASSVQRPGTGYYGYTF
TRBV30	TRBJ1-2	CAWNRNRGYGYTF
TRBV13	TRBJ2-1	CASRPELGQGAHEQFF
TRBV5-8	TRBJ1-2	CASIETEPNYGYTF
TRBV19	TRBJ2-5	CASSTPSGGVQETQYF
TRBV10-3	TRBJ1-3	CAISESPDRGERNTIYF
TRBV7-2	TRBJ1-1	CASSLDRDTEAFF
TRBV12-3/TRBV12-4	TRBJ2-3	CASSLYSTDTQYF
TRBV3-1/TRBV3-2	TRBJ1-1	CASSPETGALTF
TRBV7-6	TRBJ1-3	CASSWDRGLYPTSSGNTIYF